A selection of T cell receptor beta chains follows, all from one sample in a study of neurological immune-mediated disorders. TCRdb processed the 5' RACE reads anew with MiXCR; each CDR3 protein has one entry. The data contain about 36,000 distinct CDR3 sequences, under 13% of them seen just once; the ten biggest clones take up approximately 7%. Sample: PBMCs. The origin of the receptors is a woman between 25 and 40 years old with HTLV-1-associated myelopathy (HAM/TSP). The CDR3 runs from the conserved cysteine through the conserved F or W. D genes are given only for firm matches. Clone size, where shown, is once, few, many, or a class for clones that have expanded.

D gene	V gene	J gene	clone size	CDR3 length	CDR3 protein	CDR3 DNA
NA	TRBV12-3/TRBV12-4	TRBJ1-2	NA	13	CTSREGRDYGYTF	TGTACCAGCAGAGAGGGACGTGACTATGGCTACACCTTC
NA	TRBV6-7	TRBJ2-1	many	13	CASSYTTDNEQFF	TGTGCCAGCAGTTACACCACTGATAATGAGCAGTTCTTC
NA	TRBV5-1	TRBJ2-7	many	13	CASSRVPSYEQYF	TGCGCCAGCAGCCGGGTACCGTCCTACGAGCAGTACTTC
NA	TRBV7-8	TRBJ2-7	many	14	CASSLGGDAYEQYF	TGTGCCAGCAGCTTAGGAGGGGACGCCTACGAGCAGTACTTC
NA	TRBV20-1	TRBJ1-5	many	18	CSASRIGLGAGSNQPQHF	TGCAGTGCTAGTAGGATTGGGCTGGGGGCGGGTAGCAATCAGCCCCAGCATTTT
NA	TRBV20-1	TRBJ1-1	few	14	CSARDLPKNTEAFF	TGCAGTGCTAGAGATCTCCCCAAGAACACTGAAGCTTTCTTT
NA	TRBV20-1	TRBJ1-6	many	16	CSARTGTSLGGSPLHF	TGCAGTGCTAGGACCGGGACCTCCTTGGGGGGCTCACCCCTCCACTTT
NA	TRBV12-3/TRBV12-4	TRBJ1-1	few	14	CASSSTGVNTEAFF	TGTGCCAGCAGTTCGACAGGTGTGAACACTGAAGCTTTCTTT
TRBD1	TRBV9	TRBJ1-2	many	16	CASSPRTGVRLFGYTF	TGTGCCAGCAGCCCCAGGACAGGGGTCCGGCTCTTTGGCTACACCTTC
TRBD2	TRBV20-1	TRBJ2-3	many	15	CSASAGVWGSDTQYF	TGCAGTGCTAGCGCGGGGGTTTGGGGTTCGGATACGCAGTATTTT
NA	TRBV20-1	TRBJ1-1	NA	12	CSARKDFNEAFF	TGCAGTGCTAGAAAGGACTTCAATGAAGCTTTCTTT
NA	TRBV3-1	TRBJ2-1	many	15	CASSQDRSSYNEQFF	TGTGCCAGCAGCCAAGATAGGAGCTCCTACAATGAGCAGTTCTTC
NA	TRBV20-1	TRBJ1-6	many	12	CSARDSDSPLHF	TGCAGTGCTAGAGATAGTGATTCACCCCTCCACTTT
TRBD2	TRBV11-2	TRBJ2-5	many	15	CASSPGGREQETQYF	TGTGCCAGCAGCCCGGGAGGCAGGGAGCAAGAGACCCAGTACTTC
TRBD2	TRBV20-1	TRBJ2-5	many	12	CSAEGLAETQYF	TGCAGTGCCGAGGGACTAGCGGAGACCCAGTACTTC
NA	TRBV5-1	TRBJ2-6	many	15	CASSDASSGANVLTF	TGCGCCAGCAGCGATGCCTCCTCTGGGGCCAACGTCCTGACTTTC
TRBD1	TRBV10-2	TRBJ2-3	many	14	CASARDRFADTQYF	TGCGCCAGCGCCCGGGACAGGTTCGCAGATACGCAGTATTTT
NA	TRBV5-5	TRBJ1-2	many	14	CASSLDSQMYGYTF	TGTGCCAGCAGCTTGGATAGCCAAATGTATGGCTACACCTTC
NA	TRBV7-6	TRBJ2-7	NA	13	CASSLEGGYEQYF	TGTGCCAGCAGCTTAGAAGGGGGCTACGAGCAGTACTTC
NA	TRBV7-2	TRBJ1-5	many	16	CASSLGTAYSNQPQHF	TGTGCCAGCAGCTTAGGGACAGCCTATAGCAATCAGCCCCAGCATTTT
TRBD1	TRBV5-1	TRBJ2-5	many	16	CASSSQWTGGTETQYF	TGCGCCAGCAGCTCGCAATGGACAGGGGGCACGGAGACCCAGTACTTC
TRBD2	TRBV5-1	TRBJ2-2	NA	15	CASSLSGAGTGELFF	TGCGCCAGCAGCCTCAGCGGGGCGGGCACCGGGGAGCTGTTTTTT
NA	TRBV20-1	TRBJ2-7	once	12	CSAKVRAREQYF	TGCAGTGCTAAGGTCAGGGCCCGAGAGCAGTACTTC
TRBD1	TRBV7-2	TRBJ1-5	few	14	CASSQGQPNKPQHF	TGTGCCAGCAGCCAGGGACAGCCCAATAAGCCCCAGCATTTT
NA	TRBV5-6	TRBJ2-3	many	12	CASSIGPDTQYF	TGTGCCAGCAGCATCGGACCGGATACGCAGTATTTT
NA	TRBV20-1	TRBJ2-1	many	15	CSARDLAASYNEQFF	TGCAGTGCTAGAGATCTCGCGGCCTCCTACAATGAGCAGTTCTTC
NA	TRBV7-2	TRBJ2-7	many	15	CASSLGPSIGNEQYF	TGTGCCAGCAGCCTGGGGCCATCGATAGGGAACGAGCAGTACTTC
NA	TRBV5-1	TRBJ1-2	medium-sized	14	CASSQAIRTDGYTF	TGCGCCAGCAGCCAGGCAATAAGGACGGATGGCTACACCTTC
TRBD2	TRBV20-1	TRBJ2-1	many	14	CSARKSGGAHEQFF	TGCAGTGCTCGAAAAAGCGGGGGGGCTCATGAGCAGTTCTTC
NA	TRBV5-1	TRBJ2-7	many	14	CASSRSGSSYEQYF	TGCGCCAGCAGCCGAAGCGGAAGCTCCTACGAGCAGTACTTC
NA	TRBV3-1	TRBJ1-3	many	15	CASSQEGGFGNTIYF	TGTGCCAGCAGCCAAGAAGGAGGGTTTGGAAACACCATATATTTT
NA	TRBV4-1	TRBJ2-3	many	17	CASSQGVLRGPTDTQYF	TGCGCCAGCAGCCAAGGGGTTTTGAGGGGTCCCACAGATACGCAGTATTTT
NA	TRBV12-3/TRBV12-4	TRBJ2-1	many	12	CASTLRWGEQFF	TGTGCCAGCACCTTGAGGTGGGGTGAGCAGTTCTTC
NA	TRBV19	TRBJ2-7	many	13	CASSIAVTYEQYF	TGTGCCAGTAGTATTGCGGTAACCTACGAGCAGTACTTC
TRBD1	TRBV7-6	TRBJ1-1	many	16	CASSLLRGGQDTEAFF	TGTGCCAGCAGCTTACTTCGGGGCGGACAGGACACTGAAGCTTTCTTT
TRBD1	TRBV5-1	TRBJ1-4	many	14	CASSLGQGASKLFF	TGCGCCAGCAGCTTGGGACAGGGGGCTTCAAAACTGTTTTTT
NA	TRBV20-1	TRBJ2-1	many	13	CSARLPGGNEQFF	TGCAGTGCTAGATTGCCCGGAGGCAATGAGCAGTTCTTC
TRBD1	TRBV5-5	TRBJ1-2	many	15	CASRARQGGGYGYTF	TGTGCCAGCAGGGCTAGACAGGGTGGAGGCTATGGCTACACCTTC
TRBD2	TRBV20-1	TRBJ2-1	many	15	CSADPGTSGINKQFF	TGCAGTGCCGATCCCGGGACTAGCGGTATTAATAAGCAGTTCTTC
NA	TRBV20-1	TRBJ1-1	many	13	CSARMQSNTEAFF	TGCAGTGCTAGAATGCAGTCAAACACTGAAGCTTTCTTT
TRBD1	TRBV12-3/TRBV12-4	TRBJ1-4	many	16	CASSLGQGATNEKLFF	TGTGCCAGCAGTCTCGGACAGGGCGCAACTAATGAAAAACTGTTTTTT
NA	TRBV5-5	TRBJ2-4	many	13	CASSSLAKNIQYF	TGTGCCAGCAGCTCATTAGCCAAAAACATTCAGTACTTC
TRBD1	TRBV5-1	TRBJ1-1	many	17	CASSLGDRGLITTEAFF	TGCGCCAGCAGCTTGGGGGACAGGGGGCTAATTACGACTGAAGCTTTCTTT
NA	TRBV10-2	TRBJ1-5	many	16	CASSEAGTNFNQPQHF	TGCGCCAGCAGTGAGGCCGGGACTAACTTCAATCAGCCCCAGCATTTT
NA	TRBV11-2	TRBJ2-3	many	15	CASSFRKPSTDTQYF	TGTGCCAGCAGCTTCCGCAAACCTAGCACAGATACGCAGTATTTT
TRBD2	TRBV20-1	TRBJ2-3	NA	14	CSARGLADTDTQYF	TGCAGTGCTAGGGGCCTAGCGGACACAGATACGCAGTATTTT
NA	TRBV4-1	TRBJ2-3	many	13	CASSLGYSDTQYF	TGCGCCAGCAGCCTAGGCTATTCGGATACGCAGTATTTT